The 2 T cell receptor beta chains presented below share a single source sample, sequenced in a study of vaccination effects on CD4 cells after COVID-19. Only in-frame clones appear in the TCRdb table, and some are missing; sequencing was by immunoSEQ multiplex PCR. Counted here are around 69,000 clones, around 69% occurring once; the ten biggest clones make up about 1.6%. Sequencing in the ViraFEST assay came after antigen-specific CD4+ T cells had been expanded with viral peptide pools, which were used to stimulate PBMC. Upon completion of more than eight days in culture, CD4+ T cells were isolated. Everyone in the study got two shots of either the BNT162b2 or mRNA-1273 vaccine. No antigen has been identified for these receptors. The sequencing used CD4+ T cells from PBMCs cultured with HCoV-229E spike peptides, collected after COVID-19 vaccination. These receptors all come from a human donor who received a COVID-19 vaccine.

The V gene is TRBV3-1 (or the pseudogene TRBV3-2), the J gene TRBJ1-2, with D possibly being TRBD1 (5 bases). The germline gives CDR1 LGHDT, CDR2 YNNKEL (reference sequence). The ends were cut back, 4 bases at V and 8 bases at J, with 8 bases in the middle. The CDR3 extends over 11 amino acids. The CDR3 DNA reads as TGTGCCAGCAGCCCAGGGTACGGCTACACCTTC. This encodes CASSPGYGYTF.

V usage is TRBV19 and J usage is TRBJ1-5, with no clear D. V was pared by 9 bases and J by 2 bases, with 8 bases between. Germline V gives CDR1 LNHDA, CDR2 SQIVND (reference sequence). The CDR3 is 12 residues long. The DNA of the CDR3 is TGTGCCAGCAGGACGGGCAATCAGCCCCAGCATTTT. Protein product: CASRTGNQPQHF.